This section outlines one T cell receptor beta chain sequence together with its context. Its target is unknown. V dropped 3 bases and J dropped 16; count of bases not matched to a gene: 11. Germline V lookup: CDR1 KGHSH, CDR2 LQKENI. The CDR3 contains 13 residues. These data originate in a study of T cell responses to AZD1222 COVID-19 vaccine. Using immunoSEQ multiplex PCR, the repertoire was profiled, and TCRdb retains in-frame clones only, with some absent. The repertoire holds 100,000 to 120,000 clones, about 85% seen once, with about 3.3% in the top ten. Study-level results: CD4 TCRs associated with vaccination spanned spike, dominating at 160-218 and 743-854.

The chain links TRBV18 to TRBJ1-4, with 7 nucleotides matching TRBD1. This sample comprised peripheral blood, obtained on day 0 of AZD1222 vaccination. The receptor was derived from an adult in good health. CDR3 sequence: CASSPETGLRPFF. CDR3 coding DNA: TGTGCCAGCTCACCCGAGACAGGGCTAAGACCGTTTTTT.